Reported below is one T cell receptor beta chain. The authors ran a second PCR of about 6 to 12 cycles using a sample-barcoded 5' primer and a J-beta primer mix. Each CDR3 protein gets one entry after TCRdb re-called the 5' RACE reads with MiXCR. The data hold some 900,000 distinct CDR3 sequences, with 29% observed a single time. Losses at the gene ends were 8 bases for V and 7 bases for J; bases not matched to a gene: 14. The CDR3 has 15 amino acids. The sample comes from a study of blood T cells in healthy people across ages. The source material was blood. The receptor was isolated from a woman older than 75 in good health. The rearrangement uses TRBV12-3 or TRBV12-4 and TRBJ1-5; 7 bases align to TRBD1. The CDR3 coding sequence is TGTGCCAGCCGGCTGAATACAGGGGAAAGGCAGCCCCAGCATTTT. It is translated as CASRLNTGERQPQHF.